This passage covers 28 T cell receptor beta chains from one sample sequenced in a study of identical twins (dated by TCRdb to about 2016). To prepare the library, 5' RACE was applied. Instrument used: Illumina HiSeq 2000. TCRdb trimmed public reads at Q25 via fastp, called clones via MiXCR and kept in-frame beta chains. Identical CDR3 proteins give one entry, which carries the most common genes and DNA. This sample holds 1.5 million to 2 million distinct CDR3 sequences; around 33% were observed only once. The ten largest clones add up to under 0.35% of the sample. The sequenced material came from cord blood. The receptor set was obtained from a newborn girl in good health.

Regarding this clonotype: Relative to the germline gene, one junction end is altered; a read error may explain this. The gene calls are TRBV5-6 and TRBJ2-7; the D is unclear. The CDR3 has 13 residues. Germline CDR1 SGHDT, CDR2 YYEEEE. The CDR3 spells CASSLLRAYGQYF. CDR3 bases: TGTGCCAGCAGCTTGTTAAGGGCCTACGGGCAGTACTTC.

This clonotype appeared once. The V and J genes are TRBV6-2 or TRBV6-3 and TRBJ2-6; TRBD2 might be the D (5 bases). This CDR3 has 12 amino acids. Germline V gives CDR1 MNHEY, CDR2 SVGEGT. As DNA, the CDR3 is TGTGCAGCGAGGGCGGGGGCCAACGTCCTGACTTTC. This sequence encodes CAARAGANVLTF.

The DNA of the CDR3 is TGTGCCATCAGTGAGTTACCTAGCGGCTCCGGGGAGCTGTTTTTT. Protein sequence: CAISELPSGSGELFF. This chain uses TRBV10-3 with TRBJ2-2, with 7 positions matching TRBD2. The CDR3 runs to 15 residues. CDR1 and CDR2 from the germline V gene are ENHRY and SYGVKD. The ends lost 1 base at V and 6 bases at J; junction bases unmatched: 5.

This sequence joins TRBV7-2 and TRBJ2-7, with TRBD2 matching 11 bases. With 1 base clipped from V and 7 bases from J, the junction kept 12 bases outside the gene matches. The V gene's germline CDR1 is SGHTA and CDR2 FQGNSA. The CDR3 runs 17 residues. DNA for the CDR3: TGTGCCAGCAGCTTAGTAGCTAGCGGGAGGTCGGTGGGGGAGCAGTACTTC. It is translated as CASSLVASGRSVGEQYF.

The rearrangement joins TRBV10-2 to TRBJ2-4; TRBD1 matches 9 bases. The end of the DNA fits TRBJ2-7 better, so the J call may be wrong. The CDR3 runs 16 residues. Germline V lookup: CDR1 WSHSY, CDR2 SAAADI. CDR3 DNA sequence: TGCGCCAGCAGTGAGTCGTGGGACAGGGCAGCCTACGAGCAGTACTTC. Amino acid sequence: CASSESWDRAAYEQYF.

In this sample, this clonotype turned up many times. The chain uses TRBV9 and TRBJ1-2; D possibly corresponds to TRBD1 (6 bases). CDR1 and CDR2 from the germline V gene are SGDLS and YYNGEE. This CDR3 comprises 13 residues. Trimming shortened V by 3 bases and J by 5 bases, and 11 bases separated the two germline ends. The CDR3 sequence is CASSAGQSYGYTF. As DNA, the CDR3 is TGTGCCAGCAGCGCCGGACAGTCTTATGGCTACACCTTC.

This chain joins TRBV27 and TRBJ1-5; 9 bases fit TRBD1. From germline, CDR1 is MNHEY and CDR2 SMNVEV (reference sequence). The CDR3 length is 16 residues. V shed 5 bases, J shed 6 bases, and the junction held 11 bases outside the gene matches. CDR3 nucleotides: TGTGCCAGCAGTGCTTGGGGACAGGGAAAAGTTCAGCCCCAGCATTTT. As protein: CASSAWGQGKVQPQHF.

The J gene is TRBJ1-1, the V gene TRBV30; D is ambiguous. The germline V gene has CDR1 GTSNPN and CDR2 SVGIG (reference sequence). The CDR3 runs to 12 residues. Trimming took 4 bases from V and 4 from J, leaving 10 bases between them. The CDR3 sequence: CAWTRAGTEAFF. In nucleotides, the CDR3 is TGTGCCTGGACGCGTGCAGGCACTGAAGCTTTCTTT.

This clonotype occurred once. The rearrangement joins TRBV20-1 to TRBJ1-1, with D possibly TRBD1 on 6 matching bases. V was trimmed by 1 base and J by 3 bases, leaving 12 bases between them. There are 14 residues in the CDR3. CDR1 and CDR2 from the germline V gene are DFQATT and SNEGSKA (reference sequence). The CDR3 is CSARGLRQDTEAFF. DNA for the CDR3: TGCAGTGCTAGAGGATTAAGACAGGACACTGAAGCTTTCTTT.

This clonotype has a handful of counts. This sequence joins TRBV7-2 and TRBJ2-3; 9 bases agree with TRBD2. The junction had 14 bases not matched to a gene; V was cut back by 8 bases and J by 8 bases. CDR3 size: 15 residues. The germline V gene has CDR1 SGHTA and CDR2 FQGNSA. The CDR3 nucleotides read TGTGCCAGCGATATGACTAGCGGCCCCAGCAGTACGCAGTATTTT. Protein: CASDMTSGPSSTQYF.

This chain joins TRBV7-2 and TRBJ2-1; no clear D. This CDR3 spans 14 amino acids. Deletions cut 3 bases from V and 7 bases from J, with 13 bases between. Per the germline V gene, CDR1 is SGHTA and CDR2 is FQGNSA. CDR3 sequence reads: CASSFRSPRNEQFF. The DNA for the CDR3 is TGTGCCAGCAGCTTCCGGTCCCCAAGGAATGAGCAGTTCTTC.

This clonotype has a handful of counts. V gene TRBV12-3 or TRBV12-4 combines with J gene TRBJ2-1, with 8 bases aligning to TRBD1. With 5 bases clipped from V and 3 bases from J, the junction kept 9 bases outside the gene matches. CDR3 length equals 16 residues. The CDR3 reads CASSDRTGYSYNEQFF. CDR3 sequence (DNA): TGTGCCAGCAGTGATAGGACAGGGTATAGCTACAATGAGCAGTTCTTC.

This clonotype was observed a single time. The chain employs TRBV20-1 and TRBJ2-7, with 9 bases lining up with TRBD1. After removal of 0 bases from V and 3 bases from J, the junction contained 9 bases not matched to a gene. The CDR3 runs to 16 residues. The germline CDR1 and CDR2 sequences are DFQATT and SNEGSKA (reference sequence). The CDR3 loop is CSARDLGQGIFYEQYF. The DNA of the CDR3 is TGCAGTGCTAGAGATCTAGGACAGGGGATTTTCTACGAGCAGTACTTC.

CDR3 in amino acids: CASSVYGTGAYNEQFF. The CDR3 nucleotides are TGTGCCAGCAGCGTATATGGGACAGGGGCCTACAATGAGCAGTTCTTC. This chain links TRBV9 with TRBJ2-1, with 10 bases fitting TRBD1. CDR1 SGDLS and CDR2 YYNGEE come from the germline V gene. The CDR3 extends over 16 amino acids. V lost 1 base, J lost 2 bases, and 3 bases stayed unmatched.

The chain carries TRBV27 and TRBJ2-3; 10 bases line up with TRBD2. The CDR3 is 16 amino acids. V lost 8 bases and J lost 4; bases outside the gene matches: 12. The germline V gene has CDR1 MNHEY and CDR2 SMNVEV (reference sequence). CDR3 loop: CASGGIGLAVADTQYF. DNA for the CDR3: TGTGCCAGCGGTGGGATCGGACTAGCGGTCGCAGATACGCAGTATTTT.

This clonotype was picked up a small number of times. The chain carries TRBV10-2 and TRBJ2-5; D gene uncertain. The CDR3 is 18 residues long. Between the trimmed V and J ends, which lost 0 bases and 2 bases, there was a span of 19 bases. Germline V gene lookup returns CDR1 WSHSY and CDR2 SAAADI. CDR3 bases: TGCGCCAGCAGTGAGTCGAAGTTGACTCCGCATAAACAAGAGACCCAGTACTTC. As protein: CASSESKLTPHKQETQYF.

CDR3 DNA sequence: TGTGCCAGCAGTGAGGGGACAGGGGGAGCTTTCTTT. This sequence encodes CASSEGTGGAFF. The chain couples TRBV2 to TRBJ1-1, with 11 bases lining up with TRBD1. CDR3 length: 12 residues. Germline V lookup: CDR1 SNHLY, CDR2 FYNNEI. The trim removed 3 bases at V and 10 bases at J, leaving 1 base unmatched.

This clonotype was recorded a few times. The rearrangement joins TRBV20-1 to TRBJ1-1; D unresolved. This CDR3 region has 13 residues. Deletions cut 3 bases from V and 12 bases from J, with 20 bases between. Germline-derived CDR1 and CDR2 are DFQATT and SNEGSKA (reference sequence). The CDR3 bases are TGCAGTGCTAGTCCCACAGCGGATCGGGGAACTTTCTTT. It encodes CSASPTADRGTFF.

The genes are TRBV6-2 or TRBV6-3 and TRBJ2-5; the D gene is possibly TRBD2 (6 bases). This CDR3 has 11 residues. V lost 10 bases to trimming and J lost 11 bases, with 17 bases between them. CDR1 is MNHEY, CDR2 SVGEGT, per germline. As DNA, the CDR3 is TGTGCCACCGGGGGAGTCGGTGAGCAGTACTTC. As protein: CATGGVGEQYF.

This sequence joins TRBV10-3 and TRBJ1-2; the match to TRBD1 covers 9 bases. Germline loops: CDR1 ENHRY, CDR2 SYGVKD. The ends lost 4 bases at V and 6 bases at J; junction bases unmatched: 9. This CDR3 contains 15 residues. This CDR3 reads CAISGPTGGSDGYTF. Here the CDR3 DNA reads TGTGCCATCAGTGGCCCGACAGGGGGAAGTGATGGCTACACCTTC.

The chain carries TRBV6-2 or TRBV6-3 and TRBJ1-1; TRBD1 might be the D (6 bases). V was pared by 5 bases and J by 0 bases, with 16 bases between. There are 16 residues in the CDR3. CDR1 is MNHEY, CDR2 SVGEGT, per germline. The CDR3 region has the DNA TGTGCCAGCAGTGGGGGGGCGCCGGCGCTGAACACTGAAGCTTTCTTT. It encodes CASSGGAPALNTEAFF.

CDR3 sequence reads: CASSLGTGGLYQPQHF. Written as DNA, the CDR3 is TGTGCCAGCAGCCTCGGGACAGGGGGTCTTTATCAGCCCCAGCATTTT. This chain uses TRBV5-5 with TRBJ1-5; 11 positions agree with TRBD1. The CDR3 has 16 residues. With V trimmed by 4 bases and J by 5 bases, 8 bases remained unmatched. In germline, CDR1 is SGHKS, CDR2 YYEKEE (reference sequence).

This clonotype has just a few counts. The chain employs TRBV20-1 and TRBJ2-3; 8 nucleotides match TRBD2. V trimming: 5 bases; J trimming: 2 bases; junction bases outside the gene matches: 3. Germline V lookup: CDR1 DFQATT, CDR2 SNEGSKA (reference sequence). This CDR3 is built from 13 residues. The CDR3 DNA sequence: TGCAGTGCTGTTAGCGGGGTCACAGATACGCAGTATTTT. Its protein product is CSAVSGVTDTQYF.

V and J are TRBV28 and TRBJ2-7, with 8 bases aligning to TRBD1. CDR1 and CDR2 from the germline V gene are MDHEN and SYDVKM. The CDR3 runs to 15 residues. Germline trimming cut 4 bases from V and 2 bases from J; bases unmatched to any gene: 7. The CDR3 DNA is TGTGCCAGCAGTTCATACAGGGGGGCTACCTACGAGCAGTACTTC. Translated, it gives CASSSYRGATYEQYF.

The chain is built from TRBV18 and TRBJ2-1; D is unresolved. V lost 4 bases and J lost 12, with 22 bases in between. The CDR3 extends over 15 amino acids. Per germline, CDR1 KGHSH and CDR2 LQKENI. CDR3 sequence: CASSLQLVLGDGQFF. The CDR3 DNA reads TGTGCCAGCTCACTCCAGCTAGTCCTTGGGGATGGGCAGTTCTTC.

This clonotype showed up just a few times. The V gene is TRBV7-9, the J gene TRBJ2-3; D is perhaps TRBD1 (5 bases). The CDR3 has 15 amino acids. Trimming left V 3 bases short and J 1 base short, with 11 bases between. Germline CDR1 reads SEHNR; CDR2 reads FQNEAQ (reference sequence). CDR3 in amino acids: CASSLVTARTDTQYF. In nucleotides, the CDR3 is TGTGCCAGCAGCTTGGTGACAGCTCGCACAGATACGCAGTATTTT.

The chain couples TRBV12-3 or TRBV12-4 to TRBJ1-3, with no clear D. The length of the CDR3 is 14 residues. Trimming pared 3 bases from V and 4 bases from J, leaving 10 bases between. The CDR3 here is CASSFPGKGNTIYF. CDR3 nucleotides: TGTGCCAGCAGTTTCCCGGGGAAAGGAAACACCATATATTTT.

This clonotype showed up just a few times. The V gene is TRBV4-1, the J gene TRBJ2-7, with TRBD2 identical over 10 bases. Germline CDR1 reads MGHRA; CDR2 reads YSYEKL. V was clipped by 1 base and J by 3 bases; unmatched bases: 9. The length of the CDR3 is 17 residues. The CDR3 DNA reads as TGCGCCAGCAGCCAAGTCGGACTAGCGGAGACCCGCTACGAGCAGTACTTC. This gives the protein CASSQVGLAETRYEQYF.